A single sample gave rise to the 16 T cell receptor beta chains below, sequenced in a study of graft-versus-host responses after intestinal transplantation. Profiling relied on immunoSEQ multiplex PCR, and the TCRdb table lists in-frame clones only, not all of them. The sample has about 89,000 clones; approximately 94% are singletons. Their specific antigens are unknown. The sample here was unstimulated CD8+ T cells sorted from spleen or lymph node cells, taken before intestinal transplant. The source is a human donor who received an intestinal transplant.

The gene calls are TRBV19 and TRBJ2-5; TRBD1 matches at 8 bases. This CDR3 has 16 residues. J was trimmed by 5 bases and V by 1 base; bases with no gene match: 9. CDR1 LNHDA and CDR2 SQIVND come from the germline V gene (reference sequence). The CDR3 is CASSIGPDRGRETQYF. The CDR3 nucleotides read TGTGCCAGTAGTATAGGGCCCGACAGGGGCCGGGAGACCCAGTACTTC.

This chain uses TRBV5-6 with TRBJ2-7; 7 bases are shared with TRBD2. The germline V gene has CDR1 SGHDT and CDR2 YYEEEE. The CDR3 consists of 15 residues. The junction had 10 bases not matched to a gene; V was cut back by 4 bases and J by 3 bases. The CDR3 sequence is CASSPGGWDSYEQYF. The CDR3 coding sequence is TGTGCCAGCAGCCCGGGGGGTTGGGATAGCTACGAGCAGTACTTC.

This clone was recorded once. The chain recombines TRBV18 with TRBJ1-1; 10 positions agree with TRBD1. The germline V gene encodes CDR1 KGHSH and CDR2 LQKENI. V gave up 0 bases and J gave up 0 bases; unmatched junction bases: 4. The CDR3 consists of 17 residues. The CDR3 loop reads CASSPPAGQGMNTEAFF. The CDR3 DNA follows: TGTGCCAGCTCACCACCGGCGGGACAGGGGATGAACACTGAAGCTTTCTTT.

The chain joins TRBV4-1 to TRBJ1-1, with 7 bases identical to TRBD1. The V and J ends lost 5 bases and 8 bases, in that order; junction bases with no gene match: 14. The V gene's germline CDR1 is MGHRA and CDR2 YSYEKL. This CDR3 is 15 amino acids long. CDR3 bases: TGCGCCAGCAGCTTCCGACAGGGAGGTGCGGCCGAAGCTTTCTTT. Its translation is CASSFRQGGAAEAFF.

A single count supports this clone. The CDR3 here is CASSQDTLTTYTDTQYF. CDR3 bases: TGTGCCAGCAGCCAAGATACACTAACAACCTACACAGATACGCAGTATTTT. The chain employs TRBV14 and TRBJ2-3; D unresolved. Trimming took 0 bases from V and 2 from J, leaving 15 bases between them. CDR1 is SGHDN, CDR2 FVKESK, per germline. The CDR3 totals 17 residues.

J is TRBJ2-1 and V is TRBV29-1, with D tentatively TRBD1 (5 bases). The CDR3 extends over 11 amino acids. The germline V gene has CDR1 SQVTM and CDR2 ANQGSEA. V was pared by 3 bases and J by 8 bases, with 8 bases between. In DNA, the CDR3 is TGCAGCGTTGACACAGGCCATGAGCAGTTCTTC. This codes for CSVDTGHEQFF.

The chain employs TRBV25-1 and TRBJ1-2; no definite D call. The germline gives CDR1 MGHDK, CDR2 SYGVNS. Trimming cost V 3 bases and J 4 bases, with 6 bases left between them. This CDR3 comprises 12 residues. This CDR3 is CASSDRFYGYTF. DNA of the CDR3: TGTGCCAGCAGTGACAGGTTCTATGGCTACACCTTC.

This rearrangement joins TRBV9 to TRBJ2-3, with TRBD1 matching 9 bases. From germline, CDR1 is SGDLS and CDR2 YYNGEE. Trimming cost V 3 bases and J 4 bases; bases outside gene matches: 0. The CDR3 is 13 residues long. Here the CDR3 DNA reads TGTGCCAGCAGCGGGACAGGGGCAGATACGCAGTATTTT. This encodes CASSGTGADTQYF.

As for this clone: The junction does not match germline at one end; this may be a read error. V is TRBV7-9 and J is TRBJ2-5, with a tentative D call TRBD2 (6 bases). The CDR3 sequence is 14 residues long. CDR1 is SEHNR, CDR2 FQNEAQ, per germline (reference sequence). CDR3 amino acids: CASGFPGLQETQYF. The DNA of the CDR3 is TGTGCCAGCGGCTTCCCGGGACTTCAAGAGACCCAGTACTTC.

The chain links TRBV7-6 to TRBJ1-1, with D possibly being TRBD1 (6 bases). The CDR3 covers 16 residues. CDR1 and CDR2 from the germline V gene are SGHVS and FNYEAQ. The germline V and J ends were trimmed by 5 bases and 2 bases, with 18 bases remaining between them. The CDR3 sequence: CASSHSRTDRNTEAFF. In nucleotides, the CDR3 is TGTGCCAGCAGCCATTCCCGGACAGACAGAAACACTGAAGCTTTCTTT. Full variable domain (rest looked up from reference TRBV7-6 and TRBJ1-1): GAGVSQSPRYKVTKRGQDVALRCDPISGHVSLYWYRQALGQGPEFLTYFNYEAQQDKSGLPNDRFSAERPEGSISTLTIQRTEQRDSAMYRCASSHSRTDRNTEAFFGQGTRLTVV.

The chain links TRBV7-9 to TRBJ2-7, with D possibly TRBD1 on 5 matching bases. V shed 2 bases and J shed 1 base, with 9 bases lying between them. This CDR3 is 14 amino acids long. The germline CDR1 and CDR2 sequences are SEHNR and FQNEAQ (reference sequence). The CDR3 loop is CASSLQGRSYEQYF. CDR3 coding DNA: TGTGCCAGCAGCTTACAGGGTCGATCCTACGAGCAGTACTTC.

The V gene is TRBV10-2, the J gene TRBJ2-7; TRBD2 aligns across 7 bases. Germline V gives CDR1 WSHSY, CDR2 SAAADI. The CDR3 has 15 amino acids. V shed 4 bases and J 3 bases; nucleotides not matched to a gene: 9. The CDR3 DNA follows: TGCGCCAGCAGTGGTATTGGGGGGGAAAGCTACGAGCAGTACTTC. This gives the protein CASSGIGGESYEQYF.

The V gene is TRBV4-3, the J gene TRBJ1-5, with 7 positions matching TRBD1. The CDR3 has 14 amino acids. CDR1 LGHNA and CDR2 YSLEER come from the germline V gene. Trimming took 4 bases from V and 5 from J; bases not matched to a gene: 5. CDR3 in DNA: TGCGCCAGCAGCCTGAGGGACAGAGATCAGCCCCAGCATTTT. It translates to CASSLRDRDQPQHF.

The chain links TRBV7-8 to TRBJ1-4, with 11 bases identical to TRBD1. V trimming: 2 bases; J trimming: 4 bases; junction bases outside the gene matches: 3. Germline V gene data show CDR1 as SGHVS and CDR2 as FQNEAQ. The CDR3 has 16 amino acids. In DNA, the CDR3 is TGTGCCAGCAGCTTACTGGACAGGGGGCTTAATGAAAAACTGTTTTTT. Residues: CASSLLDRGLNEKLFF. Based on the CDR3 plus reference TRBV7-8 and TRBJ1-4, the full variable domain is GAGVSQSPRYKVAKRGQDVALRCDPISGHVSLFWYQQALGQGPEFLTYFQNEAQLDKSGLPSDRFFAERPEGSVSTLKIQRTQQEDSAVYLCASSLLDRGLNEKLFFGSGTQLSVL.

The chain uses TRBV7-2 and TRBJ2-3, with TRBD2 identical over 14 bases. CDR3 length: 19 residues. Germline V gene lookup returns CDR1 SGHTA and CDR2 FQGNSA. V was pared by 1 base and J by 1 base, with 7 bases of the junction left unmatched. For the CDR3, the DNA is TGTGCCAGCAGCTTAGAGGGACTAGCGGGGGTTCCGGGCACAGATACGCAGTATTTT. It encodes CASSLEGLAGVPGTDTQYF.

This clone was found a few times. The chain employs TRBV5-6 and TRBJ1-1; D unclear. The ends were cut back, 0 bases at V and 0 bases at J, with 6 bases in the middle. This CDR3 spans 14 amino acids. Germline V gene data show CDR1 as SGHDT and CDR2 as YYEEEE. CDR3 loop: CASSLGGLNTEAFF. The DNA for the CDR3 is TGTGCCAGCAGCTTGGGAGGATTGAACACTGAAGCTTTCTTT.